These 13 T cell receptor beta chains originate from one sample sequenced in a study of Ad26.COV2.S vaccination and SARS-CoV-2 variants. Sample treatment: around 19 received Ad26.COV2.S at low or high dose, single or two shots; about 5 received placebo; per-sample allocation not given. After the first vaccine or placebo injection, samples were drawn on day 63. TCRdb's table, derived via immunoSEQ multiplex PCR, lists solely in-frame clones and lacks some. The table lists roughly 350,000 clones, more than 85% of them singletons, with approximately 5% in the top ten. The sequencing here drew on peripheral blood, taken in a trial of Ad26.COV2.S vaccine versus placebo. The receptor set was obtained from a person aged 18-65 years who received the Ad26.COV2.S COVID-19 vaccine or a placebo.

The V and J genes are TRBV4-2 and TRBJ2-7; D may be TRBD1 or TRBD2 (5 bases each). Trimming removed 7 bases from V and 2 bases from J, with 15 bases in between. This CDR3 is built from 14 residues. The germline V gene encodes CDR1 LGHNA and CDR2 YNFKEQ. CDR3 sequence reads: CASKTGTGTYEQYF. CDR3 nucleotides: TGTGCCAGCAAAACCGGGACGGGGACCTACGAGCAGTACTTC.

This chain uses TRBV7-2 with TRBJ1-1, with 8 bases matching TRBD1. This CDR3 is built from 15 residues. Germline CDR1 and CDR2: SGHTA and FQGNSA. V dropped 3 bases and J dropped 4; count of bases not matched to a gene: 7. The CDR3 DNA reads TGTGCCAGCAGCTTTGGACAGGGAAGGGTCACTGAAGCTTTCTTT. Its translation: CASSFGQGRVTEAFF.

V is TRBV7-2 and J is TRBJ1-1, with TRBD1 identical over 7 bases. This CDR3 spans 15 amino acids. V dropped 5 bases and J dropped 0; count of bases not matched to a gene: 6. Germline V CDR1 and CDR2: SGHTA, FQGNSA. CDR3 nucleotide sequence: TGTGCCAGCAGCCGGACAGGTCTTATGAACACTGAAGCTTTCTTT. Translating gives CASSRTGLMNTEAFF.

The chain has TRBV5-6 and TRBJ2-1; 7 positions match TRBD2. Germline CDR1 SGHDT, CDR2 YYEEEE. With 5 bases clipped from V and 9 bases from J, the junction kept 17 bases outside the gene matches. This CDR3 has 16 residues. DNA of the CDR3: TGTGCCAGCAGTCTCAGGGTAGGCGGGAGATTCAGTGAGCAGTTCTTC. It is translated as CASSLRVGGRFSEQFF.

This sequence joins TRBV5-4 and TRBJ2-5; D remains unclear. Germline lookup yields CDR1 SGHNT and CDR2 YYREEE (reference sequence). Trimming took off 4 bases at V and 8 bases at J, with 12 bases between the two ends. The CDR3 runs to 12 residues. The CDR3 bases are TGTGCCAGCAGCGCCGACTCAGGTACCCAGTACTTC. Translation gives CASSADSGTQYF.

Written as DNA, the CDR3 is TGTGCCTGGAGTAAAGACAGTCAGACCTACGAGCAGTACTTC. It yields the protein CAWSKDSQTYEQYF. This sequence joins TRBV30 and TRBJ2-7; D may be TRBD1 (5 bases). The germline V gene has CDR1 GTSNPN and CDR2 SVGIG (reference sequence). The CDR3 loop spans 14 amino acids. The V end lost 2 bases, the J end lost 2 bases, and 13 bases lay between the germline ends.

The CDR3 sequence: CASSFAAGALTDTQYF. CDR3 sequence (DNA): TGTGCCAGCAGTTTCGCGGCGGGAGCTTTAACCGATACGCAGTATTTT. The chain has TRBV28 and TRBJ2-3, with TRBD2 matching over 7 bases. The CDR3 extends over 16 amino acids. V trimming: 3 bases; J trimming: 6 bases; junction bases outside the gene matches: 12. The germline CDR1 and CDR2 sequences are MDHEN and SYDVKM.

In its sample, this clone was seen a few times. The chain links TRBV9 to TRBJ1-3, with D possibly matching TRBD1 (5 bases). The CDR3 is 14 residues long. V was clipped by 0 bases and J by 2 bases, with 6 bases between them. Looked up from germline, CDR1 is SGDLS and CDR2 is YYNGEE. The CDR3 reads CASSVVGAGNTIYF. DNA of the CDR3: TGTGCCAGCAGCGTAGTAGGGGCTGGAAACACCATATATTTT.

V and J are TRBV5-4 and TRBJ1-1, with 11 positions matching TRBD1. The CDR3 is 18 residues long. J lost 4 bases, V lost 1 base, and 12 bases had no gene match. The germline V gene has CDR1 SGHNT and CDR2 YYREEE (reference sequence). The CDR3: CASSLTIYPDRGLTEAFF. The CDR3 DNA sequence: TGTGCCAGCAGCTTGACCATCTACCCGGACAGGGGGCTCACTGAAGCTTTCTTT.

For this clone: The identical CDR3 is also encoded by other nucleotide sequences in the sample. The chain employs TRBV3-1 (or the pseudogene TRBV3-2) and TRBJ2-1; D remains unclear. Trimming cost V 1 base and J 4 bases, with 2 bases left between them. There are 12 residues in the CDR3. Germline values: CDR1 LGHDT, CDR2 YNNKEL (reference sequence). The CDR3 sequence: CASSQGYNEQFF. CDR3 nucleotides: TGTGCCAGCAGCCAAGGATACAATGAGCAGTTCTTC.

V and J are TRBV29-1 and TRBJ2-7; D call uncertain. Looked up from germline, CDR1 is SQVTM and CDR2 is ANQGSEA. Trimming removed 1 base from V and 3 bases from J, with 7 bases in between. This CDR3 region has 12 residues. This CDR3 reads CSVEAGDYEQYF. CDR3 DNA sequence: TGCAGCGTTGAAGCTGGGGACTACGAGCAGTACTTC.

The V gene is TRBV19, the J gene TRBJ2-3; D ambiguous. The germline CDR1 and CDR2 sequences are LNHDA and SQIVND (reference sequence). Between the trimmed V and J ends, which lost 1 base and 4 bases, there was a span of 12 bases. The CDR3 runs 15 residues. CDR3 DNA: TGTGCCAGTAGTATAGGGGGATCTGGCGCAGATACGCAGTATTTT. Its translation is CASSIGGSGADTQYF.

The J gene is TRBJ1-1, the V gene TRBV2; tentative D call: TRBD1 (6 bases). V lost 7 bases, J lost 5 bases, and 14 bases lay in between. Per the germline V gene, CDR1 is SNHLY and CDR2 is FYNNEI. The CDR3 totals 13 residues. The CDR3, as DNA: TGTGCCAGCACCTCAGGGGAATTTACTGAAGCTTTCTTT. Amino acids: CASTSGEFTEAFF.